The clone carrying this TCR beta chain was seen only a few times. The V gene's germline CDR1 is MNHNY and CDR2 SVGAGI (reference sequence). V dropped 4 bases and J dropped 5; count of bases not matched to a gene: 4. The CDR3 is made up of 13 amino acids. The sample originates from a study of patients and donors after allogeneic stem cell transplantation. TCRdb re-analysed the RT-PCR reads in MiXCR, keeping a single row per CDR3 protein. This sample has around 10,000 distinct CDR3 sequences; 20% to 25% occur once, and the top ten carry over 45%. This receptor was taken from a human donor who was either an allogeneic HSCT recipient or a stem cell or donor lymphocyte infusion donor (not recorded which). It is not recorded whose cells these are; they may come from a transplant donor. The chain has TRBV6-6 and TRBJ1-1; 7 bases line up with TRBD1. Sequencing was carried out using blood, either unsorted or a sorted T cell fraction (not recorded which). CDR3 amino acids: CASSFPQGTEAFF. For the CDR3, the DNA is TGTGCCAGCAGTTTTCCACAGGGGACTGAAGCTTTCTTT.